These 5 T cell receptor beta chains came from one sample sequenced in a study of T cell changes during pregnancy in multiple sclerosis. TCRdb keeps only in-frame clones here, not all; method: immunoSEQ multiplex PCR. The repertoire includes tens of thousands of clones, approximately 91% of them detected once, and 1.4% sits in the top ten. The sample was peripheral blood, taken in the third trimester of pregnancy. All receptors come from a female donor with multiple sclerosis, enrolled in a pregnancy study.

Only one count was recorded for this clone. The V call is TRBV4-1, the J call TRBJ1-1; D may be TRBD1 (6 bases). This CDR3 contains 14 residues. Trimming pared 4 bases from V and 1 base from J, leaving 10 bases between. Per germline, CDR1 MGHRA and CDR2 YSYEKL. The CDR3 DNA reads as TGCGCCAGCAGCCTACGACAGGCGAACACTGAAGCTTTCTTT. Its translation is CASSLRQANTEAFF.

The chain combines TRBV10-1 with TRBJ1-5; no firm D call. The V end was cut by 1 base, the J end by 5 bases, with 6 bases between. The CDR3 spans 13 residues. Germline CDR1 WNHNN, CDR2 SYGVQD (reference sequence). This chain's CDR3 is CASSEYGYQPQHF. Written as DNA, the CDR3 is TGCGCCAGCAGTGAGTACGGGTATCAGCCCCAGCATTTT.

The chain has TRBV7-9 and TRBJ1-2; TRBD1 aligns across 7 bases. This CDR3 comprises 13 residues. The germline CDR1 and CDR2 sequences are SEHNR and FQNEAQ (reference sequence). The trim removed 5 bases at V and 2 bases at J, leaving 2 bases unmatched. The CDR3 region has the DNA TGTGCCAGCAGCCTACAGGGGAACTATGGCTACACCTTC. Protein sequence: CASSLQGNYGYTF.

This sequence joins TRBV7-3 and TRBJ2-5, with D unresolved. V lost 1 base and J 4 bases, leaving 31 bases between the germline ends. This CDR3 is 21 amino acids long. The V gene's germline CDR1 is SGHTA and CDR2 FQGTGA. CDR3 nucleotide sequence: TGTGCCAGCAGCTTAAAACCCATAAGGCTCGGGTTGGAGCCGAAAGGAGAGACCCAGTACTTC. Protein: CASSLKPIRLGLEPKGETQYF.

Note on this clone: A read error may account for a junction end that differs from germline. The genes are TRBV5-4 and TRBJ1-6, with D maybe TRBD1 (5 bases). CDR1 and CDR2 from the germline V gene are SGHNT and YYREEE (reference sequence). There are 16 residues in the CDR3. This chain's CDR3 is CASSQSSERGGSPLHF. As DNA, the CDR3 is TGCGCCAGCAGCCAGTCCTCGGAGCGGGGGGGTTCACCCCTCCACTTT.